A selection of T cell receptor beta chains follows, all from one sample in a study of blood T cells in healthy people across ages. Via MiXCR, TCRdb re-called the 5' RACE reads, giving one row per CDR3 protein. The sample lists 450,000 to 650,000 distinct CDR3 sequences, less than 25% seen once, with roughly 10% in the top ten. In addition, the sample was reused for a study of T cells of mothers and their children.

The sequenced material came from blood. These receptors were taken from a boy under 18 in good health. The CDR3 runs from the conserved cysteine through the conserved F or W. A D gene is named only where the DNA matches it firmly. The listing skips clone size in some rows; elsewhere it reads once, few, many or a size class.

v_gene	j_gene	d_gene	abundance	CDR3nt	CDR3aa
TRBV27	TRBJ2-7	TRBD2	NA	TGTGCCAGCAGTCCTCGCGGGGGTATAATCTACGAGCAGTACTTC	CASSPRGGIIYEQYF
TRBV4-3	TRBJ2-5	TRBD2	few	TGCGCCAGCAGCCAAGATAGGGGTAGCGGGGGGGCGAAGACCCAGTACTTC	CASSQDRGSGGAKTQYF
TRBV4-1	TRBJ2-1	TRBD2	few	TGCGCCAGCAGCCAAGATAGGCGGACTAGCTCCTACAATGAGCAGTTCTTC	CASSQDRRTSSYNEQFF
TRBV9	TRBJ1-1	NA	few	TGTGCCAGCAGCTCTCACGGGGAGCAAGTGGCTTTCTTT	CASSSHGEQVAFF
TRBV6-5	TRBJ2-2	TRBD2	NA	TGTGCCAGCAGTTACTCGAGGACTAGCGGGGGGGACACCGGGGAGCTGTTTTTT	CASSYSRTSGGDTGELFF
TRBV4-3	TRBJ2-7	NA	few	TGCGCCAGCAGCCAAGAATGGGGGTCGGGTGACTACGAGCAGTACTTC	CASSQEWGSGDYEQYF
TRBV7-8	TRBJ1-2	NA	few	TGTGCCAGCAGCTTACAGGTGCAGTTGGATGGCTACACCTTC	CASSLQVQLDGYTF
TRBV6-1	TRBJ2-6	NA	few	TGTGCCAGCAGTCGAGAGAGGGGGAGCTCTGGGGCCAACGTCCTGACTTTC	CASSRERGSSGANVLTF
TRBV7-2	TRBJ2-5	TRBD2	NA	TGTGCCAGCAGCTTGTCTAGCGGGAGCGGAGAGACCCAGTACTTC	CASSLSSGSGETQYF
TRBV7-2	TRBJ2-7	NA	NA	TGTGCCAGCAGCCGAGGAGGGTCGGTGAACGAGCAGTACTTC	CASSRGGSVNEQYF
TRBV28	TRBJ2-1	NA	many	TGTGCCACCGGAACGAAAGGGAACCCGTCCGGGGAGCAGTTCTTC	CATGTKGNPSGEQFF
TRBV19	TRBJ1-3	TRBD1	few	TGTGCCAGCGGGACTCAGGGGGCGTCCTCTGGAAACACCATATATTTT	CASGTQGASSGNTIYF
TRBV20-1	TRBJ1-6	NA	NA	TGCAGTGCTAGAGATGGGAGGAATTCACCCCTCCACTTT	CSARDGRNSPLHF
TRBV20-1	TRBJ2-7	TRBD1	NA	TGCAGTGCTAGCCCCGGGACAGGGAACGAGCAGTACTTC	CSASPGTGNEQYF
TRBV20-1	TRBJ2-7	TRBD2	NA	TGCAGTGCTAGACCGACTAGCGCCTGGGAGCAGTACTTC	CSARPTSAWEQYF
TRBV20-1	TRBJ2-7	TRBD1	NA	TGCAGTGCTAGAGATTTTTCGGACTGGGGACAGGGGCTCTACGAACAGTACTTC	CSARDFSDWGQGLYEQYF
TRBV7-9	TRBJ2-1	TRBD2	NA	TGTGTCAGCAGCTCCTGGACTAGCGGGTTCACAAATGAGCAGTTCTTC	CVSSSWTSGFTNEQFF
TRBV19	TRBJ2-5	NA	NA	TGTGCCAGTAGTACGGGGTCTGTATCCGGCCTGGGTGAGCGGACCCAGTACTTC	CASSTGSVSGLGERTQYF
TRBV7-8	TRBJ2-1	NA	NA	TGTGCCAGCAGCTTAGGGCTAGGAGGGTGGGAGCAGTTCTTC	CASSLGLGGWEQFF
TRBV9	TRBJ2-5	NA	few	TGTGCCAGCAGCGCGCACGACAGCCAAGAGACCCAGTACTTC	CASSAHDSQETQYF
TRBV20-1	TRBJ2-3	NA	NA	TGCAGTGCTAGAGAGGTAGCGGAATACACAGATACGCAGTATTTT	CSAREVAEYTDTQYF
TRBV9	TRBJ2-3	NA	few	TGTGCCAGCAGCGTAGTTGGAGGCCCCACAGATACGCAGTATTTT	CASSVVGGPTDTQYF
TRBV4-3	TRBJ2-5	TRBD2	few	TGCGCCAGCAGCCAAGACGGACTAGCCAAAGAGACCCAGTACTTC	CASSQDGLAKETQYF
TRBV28	TRBJ1-4	NA	few	TGTGCCAGCAGTTTCGGGGTCGGGACTAATGAAAAACTGTTTTTT	CASSFGVGTNEKLFF
TRBV3-1	TRBJ2-7	TRBD2	many	TGTGCCAGCAGCCGATCTAGCGGGGGAACCTACGAGCAGTACTTC	CASSRSSGGTYEQYF
TRBV7-3	TRBJ1-2	NA	NA	TGTGCCAGCATCAAAGAGGGGAGGTACGACGGCTACACCTTC	CASIKEGRYDGYTF
TRBV12-3/TRBV12-4	TRBJ2-7	TRBD1	NA	TGTGCCAGCAGCCCCGGACAGGGAGTGCAGTACTTC	CASSPGQGVQYF
TRBV29-1	TRBJ1-1	NA	few	TGCAGCGGGCTACAGGGAGGGGGCACTGAAGCTTTCTTT	CSGLQGGGTEAFF
TRBV7-9	TRBJ1-5	NA	NA	TGTGCCAGCAGTTTGATGGGGCAGGAGGGACCGAATCAGCCCCAGCATTTT	CASSLMGQEGPNQPQHF
TRBV6-2/TRBV6-3	TRBJ2-7	NA	few	TGTGCCAGCAGTTACTCGAATGTCCTAGTGGAGCAGTACTTC	CASSYSNVLVEQYF
TRBV4-2	TRBJ2-1	TRBD2	few	TGTGCCAGCAGCCAAGATCAGCGACTAGCTTACAATGAGCAGTTCTTC	CASSQDQRLAYNEQFF
TRBV3-1	TRBJ2-1	TRBD2	NA	TGTGCCAGCAGCCAAGAGGTGGCTAGCGGGGGTGCGAATGACCAGTTCTTC	CASSQEVASGGANDQFF
TRBV7-9	TRBJ1-4	TRBD1	few	TGTGCCAGCAGCTTAGAGGGGACAGCTACTAATGAAAAACTGTTTTTT	CASSLEGTATNEKLFF
TRBV28	TRBJ2-7	NA	many	TGTGCCAGCAGTCTTAGCGGTAACTCCTACGAGCAGTACTTC	CASSLSGNSYEQYF
TRBV5-1	TRBJ2-1	TRBD2	few	TGCGCCAGCAGCCCTAGACTAAGCGGGAGGCCTAGCTCCTACAATGAGCAGTTCTTC	CASSPRLSGRPSSYNEQFF
TRBV7-2	TRBJ2-5	TRBD2	many	TGTGCCAGCAGCTCGCGGGGGGGCCTGGAGACCCAGTACTTC	CASSSRGGLETQYF
TRBV29-1	TRBJ1-4	NA	NA	TGCAGCGTTCTCAGGGCCGGGTCAGAAAAACTGTTTTTT	CSVLRAGSEKLFF
TRBV21-1	TRBJ2-7	NA	NA	TGTGCCAGCAGCATTTGCCTTTACCTGGGACCGAACTCCTACGAGCAGTACTTC	CASSICLYLGPNSYEQYF
TRBV29-1	TRBJ2-5	NA	NA	TGCAGCGTGGGATGGGGTCTCGGAGAGACCCAGTACTTC	CSVGWGLGETQYF
TRBV12-3/TRBV12-4	TRBJ1-6	NA	NA	TGTGCCAGCGGCGGTTCACCCCTCCACTTT	CASGGSPLHF
TRBV20-1	TRBJ2-1	NA	NA	TGCAGTGCTAGAGATCATGACAGGAATCGTTACAATGAGCAGTTCTTC	CSARDHDRNRYNEQFF
TRBV7-9	TRBJ2-2	NA	few	TGTGCCAGCAGCTTAAGATCAGGGGTCACCACCGGGGAGCTGTTTTTT	CASSLRSGVTTGELFF
TRBV20-1	TRBJ2-5	NA	once	TGCAGTGCTAGGGGGGATTGGGCGTACCAAGAGACCCAGTACTTC	CSARGDWAYQETQYF
TRBV20-1	TRBJ2-1	NA	NA	TGCAGTGCTCCGCCGTCAGAAGCCTACAATGAGCAGTTCTTC	CSAPPSEAYNEQFF
TRBV7-2	TRBJ1-4	NA	few	TGTGCCAGCAGCTTAGTGCCGGCTGTCACTAATGAAAAACTGTTTTTT	CASSLVPAVTNEKLFF
TRBV20-1	TRBJ2-3	NA	few	TGCAGTGCTAGAGGCCAAGCCACAGATACGCAGTATTTT	CSARGQATDTQYF
TRBV5-5	TRBJ1-1	TRBD1	NA	TGTGCCAGCAGGAACCTCTGGGGACAGGGGTACACTGAAGCTTTCTTT	CASRNLWGQGYTEAFF
TRBV7-9	TRBJ1-1	NA	NA	TGTGCCAGCAGCCCACCGGCTACTTCTGAAGCTTTCTTT	CASSPPATSEAFF
TRBV7-9	TRBJ2-1	TRBD1	NA	TGTGCCAGCAGCCCGCGACAGGGGGTCACCTACAATGAGCAGTTCTTC	CASSPRQGVTYNEQFF
TRBV15	TRBJ1-6	TRBD1	NA	TGTGCCACCAGGATGACAGGGGGCATGGGTTCACCCCTCCACTTT	CATRMTGGMGSPLHF
TRBV5-1	TRBJ1-2	NA	few	TGCGCCAGCAGCTTTGATTCGGCATTTAGCTATGGCTACACCTTC	CASSFDSAFSYGYTF
TRBV11-2	TRBJ2-5	TRBD1	NA	TGTGCCAGCAGCGCATTCTTCGGGACAGGGGGGGAGACCCAGTACTTC	CASSAFFGTGGETQYF
TRBV7-2	TRBJ2-3	NA	few	TGTGCCAGCACTTTACGGGGCAGCCACACAGATACGCAGTATTTT	CASTLRGSHTDTQYF